Listed below are T cell receptor beta chains from one sample, sequenced in a study of shared clonotypes between healthy human individuals. The data were produced by immunoSEQ multiplex PCR, yet TCRdb's version contains in-frame clones alone and is incomplete. The data show a few million clones, 93% seen once. What was sequenced was naive CD4+ T cells from PBMCs. The receptors here all came from a man between 18 and 29 years old in good health. Some clones in this sample may be carry-over from other donors' samples. CDR3s include the opening cysteine and the closing phenylalanine or tryptophan. Fields, in order: J gene, D gene, V gene, clone size, CDR3 DNA, CDR3 protein. The D gene is left open where the match is weak. Clone size appears in some rows only: once, few, many, or a class for an expanded clone.

J gene: TRBJ2-2
D gene: -
V gene: TRBV12-1
clone size: once
CDR3 DNA: TGTGCCAGCAGCCAGCAGGCGGGAGACGGCACCGGGGAGCTGTTTTTT
CDR3 protein: CASSQQAGDGTGELFF

J gene: TRBJ2-7
D gene: TRBD2
V gene: TRBV27
clone size: -
CDR3 DNA: TGTGCCAGCAGGTGGACTAGTGCTCTGTTGGACGAGCAGTACTTC
CDR3 protein: CASRWTSALLDEQYF

J gene: TRBJ1-1
D gene: -
V gene: TRBV28
clone size: -
CDR3 DNA: TGTGCCGGAGGGACCTCCCAGCCCACTGAAGCTTTCTTT
CDR3 protein: CAGGTSQPTEAFF

J gene: TRBJ2-2
D gene: TRBD2
V gene: TRBV4-1
clone size: -
CDR3 DNA: TGCGCCAGCAGCCAAGCGGGGGGTCGGCTCACCGGGGAGCTGTTTTTT
CDR3 protein: CASSQAGGRLTGELFF

J gene: TRBJ2-1
D gene: -
V gene: TRBV5-4
clone size: once
CDR3 DNA: TGTGCCAGCAGCTATAGACTAGGGGGGTACAATGAGCAGTTCTTC
CDR3 protein: CASSYRLGGYNEQFF

J gene: TRBJ2-3
D gene: -
V gene: TRBV7-6
clone size: -
CDR3 DNA: TGTGCCAGCAGCTTAGACCGGGATACGCAGTATTTT
CDR3 protein: CASSLDRDTQYF

J gene: TRBJ2-7
D gene: -
V gene: TRBV6-4
clone size: -
CDR3 DNA: TGTGCCAGCAGTGACTCATGCCGTGGGTTGGCCTACGAGCAGTACTTC
CDR3 protein: CASSDSCRGLAYEQYF

J gene: TRBJ2-2
D gene: -
V gene: TRBV28
clone size: -
CDR3 DNA: TGTGCCAGCAGTGCATCCGGGACAAAGGGGGTGCTGTTTTTT
CDR3 protein: CASSASGTKGVLFF

J gene: TRBJ1-5
D gene: -
V gene: TRBV6-6
clone size: -
CDR3 DNA: TGTGCCAGCAGTCCACTCGGGGATAGCAATCAGCCCCAGCATTTT
CDR3 protein: CASSPLGDSNQPQHF

J gene: TRBJ2-3
D gene: -
V gene: TRBV4-2
clone size: -
CDR3 DNA: TGTGCCAGCAGCCTAGGACAGCCCACAGATACGCAGTATTTT
CDR3 protein: CASSLGQPTDTQYF